A selection of T cell receptor beta chains follows, all from one sample in a study of blood T cell repertoires in COVID-19. Clones were read by immunoSEQ multiplex PCR, and TCRdb kept only the in-frame ones, dropping some. Of tens of thousands of clones listed, about nine tenths are singletons. The specimen sequenced was peripheral blood. The source of these receptors is a human donor in a cohort sampled during active COVID-19. Both conserved end residues are part of each CDR3. The D gene is left open where the match is weak. The size of a clone is reported for some rows only, either as once, few or many, or as a class for expanded clones.

>TRBV4-2|TRBJ1-4|-|TRBD1
CASSQVFTGANEKLFF
TGTGCCAGCAGCCAAGTTTTCACAGGGGCTAATGAAAAACTGTTTTTT
>TRBV7-9|TRBJ1-1|-|TRBD1
CASSLRGQGATEAFF
TGTGCCAGCAGCCTAAGGGGCCAGGGGGCCACTGAAGCTTTCTTT
>TRBV7-9|TRBJ1-6|-|-
CASRETSNTQNSPLHF
TGTGCCAGCAGGGAGACCTCTAACACACAAAATTCACCCCTCCACTTT
>TRBV3-1/TRBV3-2|TRBJ2-3|-|-
CASSQAAAGSTDTQYF
TGTGCCAGCAGCCAAGCGGCGGCGGGGAGCACAGATACGCAGTATTTT
>TRBV5-1|TRBJ2-1|-|TRBD2
CASSSPSERERTFNEQFF
TGCGCCAGCAGCTCGCCCTCCGAGCGGGAGCGGACGTTCAATGAGCAGTTCTTC
>TRBV12-3/TRBV12-4|TRBJ1-2|-|TRBD1
CASRQGAYGYTF
TGTGCCAGCAGACAGGGGGCCTATGGCTACACCTTC
>TRBV6-1|TRBJ1-3|-|-
CASSVTGTPTGNTIYF
TGTGCCAGCAGTGTGACCGGGACACCCACTGGAAACACCATATATTTT
>TRBV10-2|TRBJ2-1|-|TRBD2
CASSEGAGAYNEQFF
TGCGCCAGCAGTGAGGGGGCGGGAGCCTACAATGAGCAGTTCTTC
>TRBV10-2|TRBJ1-1|-|-
CASSRSRNTEAFF
TGCGCCAGCAGTAGGAGTCGCAACACTGAAGCTTTCTTT
>TRBV12-3/TRBV12-4|TRBJ1-2|-|TRBD1
CASSSHRGDGYTF
TGTGCCAGCAGTTCGCACAGGGGGGATGGCTACACCTTC
>TRBV6-6|TRBJ2-2|-|TRBD1
CASSQLGQHANTGELFF
TGTGCCAGCAGTCAACTGGGACAGCACGCGAACACCGGGGAGCTGTTTTTT
>TRBV10-3|TRBJ1-1|-|TRBD1
CAISDRTGQGKAFF
TGTGCCATCAGTGATAGGACGGGACAGGGTAAGGCTTTCTTT
>TRBV2|TRBJ2-7|-|TRBD1
CASSERQGEYF
TGTGCCAGCAGTGAAAGACAGGGAGAGTACTTC
>TRBV28|TRBJ1-2|-|-
CASSPWGGRANYGYTF
TGTGCCAGCAGTCCTTGGGGAGGCAGAGCCAACTATGGCTACACCTTC
>TRBV6-2/TRBV6-3|TRBJ2-7|-|-
CASSYLPDGGISYEQYF
TGTGCCAGCAGTTACTTGCCGGACGGGGGAATTTCCTACGAGCAGTACTTC
>TRBV5-4|TRBJ2-1|-|-
CASSATGSYYNEQFF
TGTGCCAGCAGCGCAACAGGTTCTTACTACAATGAGCAGTTCTTC
>TRBV25-1|TRBJ1-6|-|-
CASSEKLSGTPLHF
TGTGCCAGCAGTGAAAAATTGTCGGGGACACCCCTCCACTTT
>TRBV6-5|TRBJ1-1|-|TRBD1
CASRGTAAEAFF
TGTGCCAGCAGGGGGACAGCCGCCGAAGCTTTCTTT
>TRBV27|TRBJ2-1|-|-
CASSYPGDVIYNEQFF
TGTGCCAGCAGTTACCCAGGGGATGTAATCTACAATGAGCAGTTCTTC
>TRBV6-2/TRBV6-3|TRBJ2-4|-|TRBD2
CASSYLPSGGSAKNIQYF
TGTGCCAGCAGTTACCTTCCTAGCGGGGGGAGCGCCAAAAACATTCAGTACTTC
>TRBV12-3/TRBV12-4|TRBJ2-2|-|-
CASRYRASGELFF
TGTGCCAGCAGATACAGGGCCTCCGGGGAGCTGTTTTTT
>TRBV24-1|TRBJ2-3|-|-
CATRSPWTDTQYF
TGTGCCACGAGATCGCCCTGGACAGATACGCAGTATTTT
>TRBV6-2/TRBV6-3|TRBJ2-7|-|-
CASSPTVSYEQYF
TGTGCCAGCAGCCCTACGGTCTCCTACGAGCAGTACTTC
>TRBV5-4|TRBJ1-1|few|-
CASSLEGMNTEAFF
TGTGCCAGCAGCTTAGAGGGTATGAACACTGAAGCTTTCTTT
>TRBV23-1|TRBJ2-7|-|-
CASCSGHYEQYF
TGCGCCTCTTGCTCAGGGCACTACGAGCAGTACTTC
>TRBV4-3|TRBJ2-3|-|TRBD2
CASSNTGTSGTDTQYF
TGCGCCAGCAGCAACACCGGGACTAGCGGGACAGATACGCAGTATTTT
>TRBV7-2|TRBJ2-1|-|TRBD2
CASSLGGLAGVYEQFF
TGTGCCAGCAGCTTAGGGGGACTAGCGGGAGTCTATGAGCAGTTCTTC
>TRBV7-2|TRBJ1-1|-|-
CASSPGHSGRGYEAFF
TGTGCCAGCAGCCCCGGACACAGCGGTAGGGGGTATGAAGCTTTCTTT
>TRBV30|TRBJ2-5|-|-
CALSRIRVGRETQYF
TGTGCCTTGAGTAGAATCCGGGTGGGTCGGGAGACCCAGTACTTC
>TRBV19|TRBJ2-3|-|TRBD2
CASSLPGTSGRAYGPDTQYF
TGTGCCAGTAGTCTGCCCGGGACTAGCGGGAGGGCCTATGGTCCAGATACGCAGTATTTT
>TRBV4-3|TRBJ2-2|-|-
CASSQEPASGELFF
TGCGCCAGCAGCCAAGAACCCGCGAGCGGGGAGCTGTTTTTT
>TRBV13|TRBJ2-5|-|-
CASSLDNQETQYF
TGTGCCAGCAGCTTAGACAACCAAGAGACCCAGTACTTC
>TRBV19|TRBJ1-2|-|TRBD1
CASRRDRTSNYGYTF
TGTGCCAGTAGACGGGACAGGACTTCTAACTATGGCTACACCTTC
>TRBV12-5|TRBJ2-7|-|-
CASGLHRVEEQYF
TGTGCTAGTGGTTTGCACAGGGTAGAAGAGCAGTACTTC
>TRBV25-1|TRBJ1-4|-|TRBD1
CASRDRGEKLFF
TGTGCCAGCCGTGACAGGGGGGAAAAACTGTTTTTT
>TRBV6-6|TRBJ2-7|-|TRBD1
CASRSRQGPQYEQYF
TGTGCCAGCAGGAGTAGACAGGGACCCCAATACGAGCAGTACTTC
>TRBV6-5|TRBJ1-4|-|-
CASSRRQAEKLFF
TGTGCCAGCAGCCGCCGACAGGCGGAAAAACTGTTTTTT
>TRBV5-4|TRBJ2-2|-|TRBD1
CASTPGQGAFTGELFF
TGTGCCAGCACCCCAGGACAGGGGGCTTTTACCGGGGAGCTGTTTTTT
>TRBV6-5|TRBJ1-5|-|-
CASSYSYGGNQPQHF
TGTGCCAGCAGTTACTCGTACGGGGGCAATCAGCCCCAGCATTTT
>TRBV7-2|TRBJ1-2|-|-
CASSLSSGGNIGYTF
TGTGCCAGCAGCTTATCGTCGGGCGGGAATATCGGCTACACCTTC
>TRBV19|TRBJ2-1|-|-
CASSRGVPLDGEQFF
TGTGCCAGTAGTCGCGGCGTTCCGTTAGACGGGGAGCAGTTCTTC
>TRBV5-4|TRBJ2-3|-|TRBD2
CASSRGTSGADTQYF
TGTGCCAGCAGCCGTGGGACTAGCGGGGCGGATACGCAGTATTTT
>TRBV6-6|TRBJ1-5|few|TRBD1
CASSQSGGNQPQHF
TGTGCCAGCAGTCAGTCAGGGGGTAATCAGCCCCAGCATTTT
>TRBV18|TRBJ2-5|once|-
CASSKTMGRETQYF
TGTGCCAGCTCTAAGACGATGGGGCGGGAGACCCAGTACTTC
>TRBV9|TRBJ2-3|-|-
CASSVQGGTDTQYF
TGTGCCAGCAGCGTACAGGGTGGGACAGATACGCAGTATTTT
>TRBV6-5|TRBJ1-5|few|TRBD1
CASSSYRDSYQPQHF
TGTGCCAGCAGTTCGTACCGGGACAGCTATCAGCCCCAGCATTTT
>TRBV5-1|TRBJ2-3|-|-
CASSLGARDTDTQYF
TGCGCCAGCAGCTTGGGCGCCCGGGACACAGATACGCAGTATTTT
>TRBV4-3|TRBJ2-1|-|TRBD2
CASSLRELSEQFF
TGCGCCAGCAGCCTGCGGGAGTTGAGTGAGCAGTTCTTC
>TRBV4-1|TRBJ2-7|-|-
CASSQAGLSYEQYF
TGCGCCAGCAGCCAAGCGGGTCTCTCCTACGAGCAGTACTTC
>TRBV19|TRBJ2-3|-|TRBD1
CASTPNGQGGDTQYF
TGTGCCAGTACCCCAAACGGACAGGGAGGAGATACGCAGTATTTT
>TRBV7-9|TRBJ2-7|-|-
CASSLVAGYDSYEQYF
TGTGCCAGCAGCTTGGTGGCGGGTTACGACTCCTACGAGCAGTACTTC
>TRBV10-3|TRBJ2-7|-|-
CAVGGSSYEQYF
TGTGCCGTAGGAGGGAGCTCCTACGAGCAGTACTTC
>TRBV14|TRBJ1-2|once|TRBD1
CASSLRQGYGYTF
TGTGCCAGCAGCCTCCGACAGGGCTATGGCTACACCTTC